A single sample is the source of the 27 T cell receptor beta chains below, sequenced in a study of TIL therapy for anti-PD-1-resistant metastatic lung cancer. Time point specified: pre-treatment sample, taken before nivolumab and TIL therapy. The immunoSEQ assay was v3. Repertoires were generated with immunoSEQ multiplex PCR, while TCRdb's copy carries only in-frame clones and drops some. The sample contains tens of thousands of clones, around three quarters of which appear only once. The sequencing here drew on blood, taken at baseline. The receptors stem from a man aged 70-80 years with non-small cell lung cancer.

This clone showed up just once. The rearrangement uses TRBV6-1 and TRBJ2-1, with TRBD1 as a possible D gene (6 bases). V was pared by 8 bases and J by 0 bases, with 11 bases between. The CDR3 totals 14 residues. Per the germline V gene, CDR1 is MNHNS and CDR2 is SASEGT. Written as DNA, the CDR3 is TGTGCCAGCTCCCGGGACATCTCCTACAATGAGCAGTTCTTC. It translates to CASSRDISYNEQFF.

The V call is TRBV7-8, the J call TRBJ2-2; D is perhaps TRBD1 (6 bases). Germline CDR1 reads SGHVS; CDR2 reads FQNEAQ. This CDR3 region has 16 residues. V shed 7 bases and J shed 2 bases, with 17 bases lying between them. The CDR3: CASKITGQSNTGELFF. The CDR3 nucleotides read TGTGCCAGCAAAATTACCGGACAGTCTAACACCGGGGAGCTGTTTTTT.

The CDR3 sequence is CASSAKETQYF. CDR3 in DNA: TGTGCCAGCTCAGCAAAAGAGACCCAGTACTTC. The V and J genes are TRBV18 and TRBJ2-5; D gene ambiguous. V lost 5 bases to trimming and J lost 3 bases, with 4 bases between them. The germline V gene has CDR1 KGHSH and CDR2 LQKENI. The CDR3 is 11 amino acids. Combining the CDR3 with reference TRBV18 and TRBJ2-5 gives the whole variable domain NAGVMQNPRHLVRRRGQEARLRCSPMKGHSHVYWYRQLPEEGLKFMVYLQKENIIDESGMPKERFSAEFPKEGPSILRIQQVVRGDSAAYFCASSAKETQYFGPGTRLLVL.

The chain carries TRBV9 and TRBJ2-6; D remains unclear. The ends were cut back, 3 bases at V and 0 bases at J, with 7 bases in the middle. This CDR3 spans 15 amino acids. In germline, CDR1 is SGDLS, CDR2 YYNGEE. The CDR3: CASSASPSGANVLTF. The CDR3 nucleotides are TGTGCCAGCAGCGCCTCCCCCTCTGGGGCCAACGTCCTGACTTTC.

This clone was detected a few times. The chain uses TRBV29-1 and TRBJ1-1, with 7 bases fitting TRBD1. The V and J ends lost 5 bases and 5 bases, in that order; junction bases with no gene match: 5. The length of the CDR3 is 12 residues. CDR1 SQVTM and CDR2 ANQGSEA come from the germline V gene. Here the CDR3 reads CSVNQGVTEAFF. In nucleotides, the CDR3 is TGCAGCGTTAACCAGGGGGTGACTGAAGCTTTCTTT.

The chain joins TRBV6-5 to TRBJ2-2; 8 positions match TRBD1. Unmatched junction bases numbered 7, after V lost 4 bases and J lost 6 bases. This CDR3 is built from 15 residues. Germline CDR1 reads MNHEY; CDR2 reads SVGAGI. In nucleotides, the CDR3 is TGTGCCAGCAGTTCGTGGCAGGGGGCGGCCGGGGAGCTGTTTTTT. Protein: CASSSWQGAAGELFF.

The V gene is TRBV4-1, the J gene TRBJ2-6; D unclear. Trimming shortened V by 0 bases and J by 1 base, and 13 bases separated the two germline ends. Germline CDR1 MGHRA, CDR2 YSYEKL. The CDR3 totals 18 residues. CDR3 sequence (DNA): TGCGCCAGCAGCCAAGAAACCGCAGGCCTATCTGGGGCCAACGTCCTGACTTTC. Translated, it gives CASSQETAGLSGANVLTF.

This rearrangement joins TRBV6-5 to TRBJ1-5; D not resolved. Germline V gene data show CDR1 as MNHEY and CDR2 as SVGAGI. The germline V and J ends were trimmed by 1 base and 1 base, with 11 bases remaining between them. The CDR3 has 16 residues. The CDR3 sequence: CASSYYPRASNQPQHF. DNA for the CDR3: TGTGCCAGCAGTTACTACCCACGAGCAAGCAATCAGCCCCAGCATTTT.

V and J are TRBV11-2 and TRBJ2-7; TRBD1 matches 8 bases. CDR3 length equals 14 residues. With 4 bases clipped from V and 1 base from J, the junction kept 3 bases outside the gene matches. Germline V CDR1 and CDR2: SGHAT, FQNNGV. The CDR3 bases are TGTGCCAGCAGCTCGAGGACAGGGTCCTACGAGCAGTACTTC. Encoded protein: CASSSRTGSYEQYF.

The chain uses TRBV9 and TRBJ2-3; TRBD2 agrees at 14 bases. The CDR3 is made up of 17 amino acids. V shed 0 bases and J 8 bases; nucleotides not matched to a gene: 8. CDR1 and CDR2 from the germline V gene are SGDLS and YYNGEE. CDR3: CASSVAGGTSGRSTQYF. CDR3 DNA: TGTGCCAGCAGCGTAGCTGGGGGGACTAGCGGGAGAAGTACGCAGTATTTT.

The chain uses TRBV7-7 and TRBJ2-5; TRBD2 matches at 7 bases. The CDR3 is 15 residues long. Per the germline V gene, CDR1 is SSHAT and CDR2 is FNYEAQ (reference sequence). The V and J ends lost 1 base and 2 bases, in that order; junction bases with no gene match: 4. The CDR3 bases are TGTGCCAGCAGCTTAGGGACTAGAAGGCAAGAGACCCAGTACTTC. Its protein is CASSLGTRRQETQYF.

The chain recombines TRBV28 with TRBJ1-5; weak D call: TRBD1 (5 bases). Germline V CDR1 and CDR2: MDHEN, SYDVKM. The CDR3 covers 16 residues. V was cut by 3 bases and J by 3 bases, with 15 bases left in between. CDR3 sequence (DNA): TGTGCCAGCAGTTTTTCAGGGCCCGCTTTCAATCAGCCCCAGCATTTT. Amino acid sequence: CASSFSGPAFNQPQHF.

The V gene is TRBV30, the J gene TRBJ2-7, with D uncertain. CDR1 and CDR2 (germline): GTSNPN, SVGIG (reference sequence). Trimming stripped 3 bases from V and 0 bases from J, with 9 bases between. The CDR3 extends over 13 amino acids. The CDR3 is CAWSLTPSYEQYF. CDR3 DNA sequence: TGTGCCTGGAGCCTTACTCCCTCCTACGAGCAGTACTTC.

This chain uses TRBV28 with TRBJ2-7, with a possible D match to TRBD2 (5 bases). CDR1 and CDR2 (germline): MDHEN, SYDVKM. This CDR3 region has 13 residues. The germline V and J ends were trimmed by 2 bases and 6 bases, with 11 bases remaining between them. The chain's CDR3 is CASSLITSTEQYF. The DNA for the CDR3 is TGTGCCAGCAGTTTAATCACTAGTACCGAGCAGTACTTC.

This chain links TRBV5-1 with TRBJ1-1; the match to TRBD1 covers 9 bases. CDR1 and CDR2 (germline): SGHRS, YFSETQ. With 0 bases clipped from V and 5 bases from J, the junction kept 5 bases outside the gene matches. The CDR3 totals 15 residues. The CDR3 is CASSLVQGAGTEAFF. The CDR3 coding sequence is TGCGCCAGCAGCTTGGTACAGGGGGCGGGAACTGAAGCTTTCTTT. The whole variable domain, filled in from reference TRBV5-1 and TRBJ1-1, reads KAGVTQTPRYLIKTRGQQVTLSCSPISGHRSVSWYQQTPGQGLQFLFEYFSETQRNKGNFPGRFSGRQFSNSRSEMNVSTLELGDSALYLCASSLVQGAGTEAFFGQGTRLTVV.

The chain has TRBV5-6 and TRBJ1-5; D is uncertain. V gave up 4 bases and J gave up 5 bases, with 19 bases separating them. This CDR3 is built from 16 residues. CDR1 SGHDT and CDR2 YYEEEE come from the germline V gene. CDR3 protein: CASSLKTRSAHQPQHF. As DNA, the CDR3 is TGTGCCAGCAGCCTAAAGACAAGGAGCGCGCATCAGCCCCAGCATTTT. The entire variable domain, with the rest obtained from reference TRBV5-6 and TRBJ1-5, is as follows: DAGVTQSPTHLIKTRGQQVTLRCSPKSGHDTVSWYQQALGQGPQFIFQYYEEEERQRGNFPDRFSGHQFPNYSSELNVNALLLGDSALYLCASSLKTRSAHQPQHFGDGTRLSIL.

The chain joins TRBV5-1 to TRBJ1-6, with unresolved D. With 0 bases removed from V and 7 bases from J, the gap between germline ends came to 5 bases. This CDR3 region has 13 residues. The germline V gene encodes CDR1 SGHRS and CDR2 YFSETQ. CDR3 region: CASSLVGNSPLHF. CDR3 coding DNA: TGCGCCAGCAGCTTGGTGGGGAATTCACCCCTCCACTTT.

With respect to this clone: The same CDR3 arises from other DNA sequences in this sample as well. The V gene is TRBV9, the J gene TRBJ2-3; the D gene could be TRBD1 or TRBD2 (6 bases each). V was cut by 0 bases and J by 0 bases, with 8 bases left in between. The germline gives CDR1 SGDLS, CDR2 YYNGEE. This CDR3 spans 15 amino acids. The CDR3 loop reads CASSVGGASTDTQYF. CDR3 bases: TGTGCCAGCAGCGTAGGGGGGGCTAGCACAGATACGCAGTATTTT.

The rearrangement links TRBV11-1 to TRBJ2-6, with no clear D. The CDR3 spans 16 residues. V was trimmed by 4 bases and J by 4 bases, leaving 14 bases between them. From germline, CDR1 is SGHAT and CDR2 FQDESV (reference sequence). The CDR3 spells CASSSILRYGANVLTF. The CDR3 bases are TGTGCCAGCAGCTCCATTTTACGGTACGGGGCCAACGTCCTGACTTTC.

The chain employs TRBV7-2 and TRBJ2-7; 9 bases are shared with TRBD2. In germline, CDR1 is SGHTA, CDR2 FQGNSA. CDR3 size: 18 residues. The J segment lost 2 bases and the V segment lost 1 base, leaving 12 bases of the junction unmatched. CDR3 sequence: CASSLESTSGIVAYEQYF. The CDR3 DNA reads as TGTGCCAGCAGCTTAGAATCGACTAGCGGTATAGTTGCCTACGAGCAGTACTTC.

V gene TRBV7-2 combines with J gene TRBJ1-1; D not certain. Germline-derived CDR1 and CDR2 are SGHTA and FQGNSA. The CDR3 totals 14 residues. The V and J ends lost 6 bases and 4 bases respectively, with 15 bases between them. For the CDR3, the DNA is TGTGCCAGCAGGAGAGACGCTATAGCCACTGAAGCTTTCTTT. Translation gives CASRRDAIATEAFF.

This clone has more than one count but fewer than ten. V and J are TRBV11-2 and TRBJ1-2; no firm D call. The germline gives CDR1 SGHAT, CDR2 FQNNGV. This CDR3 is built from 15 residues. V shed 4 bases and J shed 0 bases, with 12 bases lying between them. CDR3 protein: CASSSRLAPNYGYTF. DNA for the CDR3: TGTGCCAGCAGCTCCCGTCTGGCACCTAACTATGGCTACACCTTC.

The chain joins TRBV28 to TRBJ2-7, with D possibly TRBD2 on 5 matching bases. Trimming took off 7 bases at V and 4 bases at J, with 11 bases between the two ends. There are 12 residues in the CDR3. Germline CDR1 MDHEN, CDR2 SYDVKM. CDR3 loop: CASTSRGYEQYF. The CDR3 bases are TGTGCCAGCACGTCCCGGGGATACGAGCAGTACTTC.

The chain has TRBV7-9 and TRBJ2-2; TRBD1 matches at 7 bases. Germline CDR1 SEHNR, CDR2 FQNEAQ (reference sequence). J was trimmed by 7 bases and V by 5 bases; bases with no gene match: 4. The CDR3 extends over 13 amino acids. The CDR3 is CASSPGQVGELFF. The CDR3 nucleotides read TGTGCCAGCAGCCCAGGACAGGTCGGGGAGCTGTTTTTT.

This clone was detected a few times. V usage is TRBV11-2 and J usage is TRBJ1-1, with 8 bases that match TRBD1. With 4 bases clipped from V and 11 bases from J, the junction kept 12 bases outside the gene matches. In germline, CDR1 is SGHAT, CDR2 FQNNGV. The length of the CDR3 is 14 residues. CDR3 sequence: CASSSLWDRWAAFF. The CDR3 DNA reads TGTGCCAGCAGCTCCTTATGGGACAGGTGGGCGGCTTTCTTT.

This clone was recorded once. The CDR3 is CASSHRTGRNYEQYF. The CDR3 bases are TGTGCCAGCAGCCACCGGACAGGGCGGAACTACGAGCAGTACTTC. The rearrangement uses TRBV5-6 and TRBJ2-7, with 8 bases that match TRBD1. Per the germline V gene, CDR1 is SGHDT and CDR2 is YYEEEE. The V gene end was trimmed by 4 bases and the J gene end by 3 bases; junction bases not matched to a gene: 9. The CDR3 sequence is 15 residues long.

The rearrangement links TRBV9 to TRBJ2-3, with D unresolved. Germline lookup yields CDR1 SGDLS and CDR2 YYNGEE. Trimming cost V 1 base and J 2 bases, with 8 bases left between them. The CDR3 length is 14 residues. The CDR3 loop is CASSVSSLTDTQYF. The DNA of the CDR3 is TGTGCCAGCAGCGTATCGTCCCTCACAGATACGCAGTATTTT.